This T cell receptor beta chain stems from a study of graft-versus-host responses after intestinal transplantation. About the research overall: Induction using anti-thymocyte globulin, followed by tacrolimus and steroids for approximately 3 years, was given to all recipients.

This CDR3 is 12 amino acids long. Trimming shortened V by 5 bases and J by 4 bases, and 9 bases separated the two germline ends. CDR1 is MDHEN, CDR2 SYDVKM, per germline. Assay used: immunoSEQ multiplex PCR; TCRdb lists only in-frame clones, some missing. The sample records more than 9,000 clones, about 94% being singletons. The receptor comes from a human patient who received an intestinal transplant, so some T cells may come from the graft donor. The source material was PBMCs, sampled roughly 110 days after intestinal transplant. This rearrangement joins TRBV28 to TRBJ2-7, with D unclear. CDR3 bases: TGTGCCAGCAGTCGTCGAGGATACGAGCAGTACTTC. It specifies CASSRRGYEQYF.